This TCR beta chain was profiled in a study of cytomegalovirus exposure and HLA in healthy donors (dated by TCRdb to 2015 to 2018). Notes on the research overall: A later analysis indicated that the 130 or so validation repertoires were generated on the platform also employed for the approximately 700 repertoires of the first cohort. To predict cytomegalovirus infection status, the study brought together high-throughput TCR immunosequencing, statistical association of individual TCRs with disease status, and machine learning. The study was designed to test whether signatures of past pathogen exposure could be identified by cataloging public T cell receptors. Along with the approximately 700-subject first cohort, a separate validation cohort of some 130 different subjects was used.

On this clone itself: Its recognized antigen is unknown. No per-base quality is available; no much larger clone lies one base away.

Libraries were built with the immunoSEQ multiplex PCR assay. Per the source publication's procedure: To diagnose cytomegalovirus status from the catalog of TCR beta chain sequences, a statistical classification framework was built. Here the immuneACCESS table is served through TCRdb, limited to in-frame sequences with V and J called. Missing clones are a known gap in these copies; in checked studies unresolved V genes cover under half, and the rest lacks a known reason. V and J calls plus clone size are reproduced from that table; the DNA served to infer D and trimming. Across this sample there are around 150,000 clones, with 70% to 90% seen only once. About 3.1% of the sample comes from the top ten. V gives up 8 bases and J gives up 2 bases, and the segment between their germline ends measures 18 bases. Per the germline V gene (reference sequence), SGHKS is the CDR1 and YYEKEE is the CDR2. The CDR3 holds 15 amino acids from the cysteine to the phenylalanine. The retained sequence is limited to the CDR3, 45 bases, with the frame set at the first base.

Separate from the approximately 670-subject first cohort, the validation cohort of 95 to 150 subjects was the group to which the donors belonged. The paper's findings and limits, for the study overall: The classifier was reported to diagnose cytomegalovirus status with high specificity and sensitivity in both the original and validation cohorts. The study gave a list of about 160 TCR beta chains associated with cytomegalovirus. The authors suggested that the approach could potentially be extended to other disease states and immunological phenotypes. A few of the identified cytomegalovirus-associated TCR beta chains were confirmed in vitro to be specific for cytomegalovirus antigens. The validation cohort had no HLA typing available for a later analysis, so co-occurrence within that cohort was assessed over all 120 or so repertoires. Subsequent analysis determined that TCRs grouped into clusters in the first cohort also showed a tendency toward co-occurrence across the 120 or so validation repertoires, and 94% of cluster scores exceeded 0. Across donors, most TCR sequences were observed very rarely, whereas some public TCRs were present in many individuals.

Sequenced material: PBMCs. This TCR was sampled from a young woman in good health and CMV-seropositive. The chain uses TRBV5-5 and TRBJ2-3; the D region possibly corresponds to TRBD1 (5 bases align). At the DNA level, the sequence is TGTGCCAGTCGACCCTCGACAGCTCCCACAGATACGCAGTATTTT. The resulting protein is CASRPSTAPTDTQYF.